The 18 T cell receptor beta chains below all came from one sample that was sequenced in a study of a mutant IDH1 vaccine in newly diagnosed glioma. The assay was immunoSEQ multiplex PCR, and TCRdb's table has in-frame clones only and misses some. The sample includes fewer than 45,000 clones, 75% to 95% of them seen just once. Their specific antigens are unknown. Noted time point: week 23, last vaccination. Doses of 300 ug of mutant IDH1 20-mer peptide were given with topical imiquimod. Here the sequenced sample was PBMCs, taken from a glioma patient whose treatment included an IDH1 peptide vaccine. These receptors all come from a man aged 45-65 years with glioma.

The CDR3 DNA reads as TGCGCCGCGCTCGGGGCACTTAATGAAAAACTGTTTTTT. Translation: CAALGALNEKLFF. The chain recombines TRBV10-2 with TRBJ1-4, with D perhaps TRBD1 (5 bases). The CDR3 totals 13 residues. Germline V gene lookup returns CDR1 WSHSY and CDR2 SAAADI. V lost 11 bases to trimming and J lost 4 bases, with 14 bases between them.

This rearrangement joins TRBV6-1 to TRBJ1-1, with D perhaps TRBD1 (5 bases). Trimming removed 3 bases from V and 5 bases from J, with 13 bases in between. The CDR3 length is 14 residues. The germline V gene encodes CDR1 MNHNS and CDR2 SASEGT. CDR3 in DNA: TGTGCCAGCAGTGAGGGCAGGGTAGTGACTGAAGCTTTCTTT. Its protein is CASSEGRVVTEAFF.

The V call is TRBV27, the J call TRBJ2-7, with a weak D call TRBD1 (5 bases). V was cut by 6 bases and J by 1 base, with 16 bases left in between. This CDR3 has 15 amino acids. CDR1 MNHEY and CDR2 SMNVEV come from the germline V gene (reference sequence). The CDR3 loop reads CASSRSPGLSYEQYF. The CDR3 DNA reads TGTGCCAGCAGCCGTTCGCCAGGGCTTTCCTACGAGCAGTACTTC.

The V and J genes are TRBV11-2 and TRBJ2-7; no reliable D call. The V gene lost 0 bases and the J gene lost 1 base, with 7 bases spanning the gap. This CDR3 comprises 14 residues. Per the germline V gene, CDR1 is SGHAT and CDR2 is FQNNGV. DNA of the CDR3: TGTGCCAGCAGCTTAGATCGGGCGTCCTACGAGCAGTACTTC. Protein sequence: CASSLDRASYEQYF.

The chain carries TRBV29-1 and TRBJ1-2; D gene unclear. CDR3 size: 11 residues. Looked up from germline, CDR1 is SQVTM and CDR2 is ANQGSEA. CDR3 sequence reads: CSGVSYYGYTF. The CDR3 DNA is TGCAGTGGTGTTTCGTACTATGGCTACACCTTC.

The CDR3: CASSRENRVSNTIYF. The CDR3 coding sequence is TGCGCCAGCAGCCGAGAAAACAGGGTCTCAAACACCATATATTTT. This chain joins TRBV4-1 and TRBJ1-3, with D possibly matching TRBD1 (6 bases). CDR1 and CDR2 (germline): MGHRA, YSYEKL. V was trimmed by 4 bases and J by 6 bases, leaving 16 bases between them. This CDR3 is 15 amino acids long.

The rearrangement joins TRBV29-1 to TRBJ2-5; 10 nucleotides match TRBD2. After removal of 4 bases from V and 0 bases from J, the junction contained 8 bases not matched to a gene. There are 16 residues in the CDR3. From germline, CDR1 is SQVTM and CDR2 ANQGSEA. CDR3 sequence: CSVVLLTSGDQETQYF. The CDR3 nucleotides are TGCAGCGTTGTTCTGCTAACTAGCGGGGACCAAGAGACCCAGTACTTC.

The chain carries TRBV7-8 and TRBJ1-1; D remains ambiguous. Germline CDR1 is SGHVS and CDR2 is FQNEAQ. The CDR3 has 14 residues. V was trimmed by 5 bases and J by 3 bases, leaving 13 bases between them. CDR3 DNA: TGTGCCAGCAGCCGGCTTTCGCGAGACACTGAAGCTTTCTTT. Its translation is CASSRLSRDTEAFF.

V usage is TRBV2 and J usage is TRBJ2-3, with a tentative D call TRBD1 (7 bases). CDR3 length: 15 residues. Germline V gene lookup returns CDR1 SNHLY and CDR2 FYNNEI. V gave up 6 bases and J gave up 2 bases, with 15 bases separating them. CDR3 loop: CASSLQGTYTDTQYF. CDR3 sequence (DNA): TGTGCCAGCAGCTTACAGGGGACTTACACAGATACGCAGTATTTT.

The rearrangement joins TRBV29-1 to TRBJ1-6; 9 nucleotides align to TRBD1. Trimming took 5 bases from V and 7 from J; bases not matched to a gene: 6. Per the germline V gene, CDR1 is SQVTM and CDR2 is ANQGSEA. The CDR3 runs 14 residues. CDR3 sequence: CSVSSGTGNSPLHF. The CDR3 DNA is TGCAGCGTTTCATCCGGGACAGGGAATTCACCCCTCCACTTT.

The chain links TRBV27 to TRBJ2-3; the match to TRBD2 covers 7 bases. Germline assignment: CDR1 MNHEY and CDR2 SMNVEV (reference sequence). V was clipped by 3 bases and J by 4 bases; unmatched bases: 4. This CDR3 has 14 residues. The CDR3 loop reads CASSFLRGADTQYF. In DNA form, the CDR3 reads TGTGCCAGCAGTTTCCTACGGGGGGCAGATACGCAGTATTTT.

V is TRBV25-1 and J is TRBJ2-1; TRBD1 might be the D (7 bases). Germline V gene lookup returns CDR1 MGHDK and CDR2 SYGVNS. Trimming stripped 10 bases from V and 1 base from J, with 11 bases between. CDR3 length: 13 residues. CDR3 nucleotides: TGTGCCACAGGGGGGATTTCCTACAATGAGCAGTTCTTC. This gives the protein CATGGISYNEQFF.

The chain recombines TRBV6-6 with TRBJ1-2; weak D call: TRBD1 (5 bases). CDR3 size: 14 residues. Trimming removed 11 bases from V and 8 bases from J, with 24 bases in between. From germline, CDR1 is MNHNY and CDR2 SVGAGI (reference sequence). The CDR3 sequence: CAGFSLGAGTGYTF. The CDR3 region has the DNA TGTGCCGGCTTCTCCCTCGGGGCAGGGACCGGCTACACCTTC.

The rearrangement joins TRBV4-1 to TRBJ1-5; 7 nucleotides align to TRBD1. The trim removed 3 bases at V and 7 bases at J, leaving 6 bases unmatched. The CDR3 spans 14 residues. Germline V lookup: CDR1 MGHRA, CDR2 YSYEKL. As DNA, the CDR3 is TGCGCCAGCAGCCATCAGGGGGGGAAGCAGCCCCAGCATTTT. Translating it yields CASSHQGGKQPQHF.

The chain has TRBV7-2 and TRBJ1-5, with TRBD1 matching over 7 bases. CDR3 size: 15 residues. With V trimmed by 3 bases and J by 7 bases, 9 bases remained unmatched. CDR1 and CDR2 from the germline V gene are SGHTA and FQGNSA. As DNA, the CDR3 is TGTGCCAGCAGCTTTACAACAGGGGCGGGCCAGCCCCAGCATTTT. Translating it yields CASSFTTGAGQPQHF. Full variable domain (remainder filled in from reference TRBV7-2 and TRBJ1-5): GAGVSQSPSNKVTEKGKDVELRCDPISGHTALYWYRQSLGQGLEFLIYFQGNSAPDKSGLPSDRFSAERTGGSVSTLTIQRTQQEDSAVYLCASSFTTGAGQPQHFGDGTRLSIL.

The chain combines TRBV7-2 with TRBJ2-2, with D tentatively TRBD1 (5 bases). The V end was cut by 4 bases, the J end by 1 base, with 13 bases between. Germline CDR1 reads SGHTA; CDR2 reads FQGNSA. CDR3 length equals 16 residues. In DNA, the CDR3 is TGTGCCAGCAGCTCACCATTAGGACAGAACACCGGGGAGCTGTTTTTT. It is translated as CASSSPLGQNTGELFF. Complete variable domain (other parts from reference TRBV7-2 and TRBJ2-2): GAGVSQSPSNKVTEKGKDVELRCDPISGHTALYWYRQSLGQGLEFLIYFQGNSAPDKSGLPSDRFSAERTGGSVSTLTIQRTQQEDSAVYLCASSSPLGQNTGELFFGEGSRLTVL.

CDR3 bases: TGTGCCAGCAGCCTGGACAGCGTGAACACCGGGGAGCTGTTTTTT. This sequence encodes CASSLDSVNTGELFF. The chain carries TRBV5-5 and TRBJ2-2; a weak D match, TRBD1 (6 bases). The CDR3 runs to 15 residues. Germline CDR1 and CDR2: SGHKS and YYEKEE (reference sequence). V lost 4 bases to trimming and J lost 1 base, with 11 bases between them. The variable domain in full, completed from reference TRBV5-5 and TRBJ2-2, reads DAGVTQSPTHLIKTRGQQVTLRCSPISGHKSVSWYQQVLGQGPQFIFQYYEKEERGRGNFPDRFSARQFPNYSSELNVNALLLGDSALYLCASSLDSVNTGELFFGEGSRLTVL.

The sample holds a few counts of this clone. The rearrangement links TRBV7-6 to TRBJ2-1; 7 nucleotides align to TRBD2. The CDR3 consists of 16 residues. CDR1 is SGHVS, CDR2 FNYEAQ, per germline. V was clipped by 6 bases and J by 7 bases; unmatched bases: 15. CDR3 loop: CASRNTLGGKKNEQFF. The CDR3, as DNA: TGTGCCAGCAGGAACACCTTGGGGGGGAAGAAGAATGAGCAGTTCTTC.